This T cell receptor (beta chain) was recovered during a study of cytomegalovirus exposure and HLA in healthy donors. In the study overall: Unique TCRs numbering roughly 80 million, obtained from HLA-typed donors, made up an early data release.

The PCR employed 60 Vbeta primers together with 13 Jbeta primers. Sequencing was performed with immunoSEQ multiplex PCR; in TCRdb, only in-frame clones are kept and a portion is missing. This table holds around 100,000 clones, about four fifths found once. Germline V gives CDR1 SGHNT, CDR2 YYREEE (reference sequence). Trimming removed 2 bases from V and 5 bases from J; junction bases left unmatched: 10. The CDR3 contains 17 residues. Study observations and caveats: A later analysis revealed that TCR association rates differed between HLA loci, peaking at DRB1 and bottoming out at HLA-C.

This clone was seen a handful of times. Its antigen remains unidentified. The chain is built from TRBV5-4 and TRBJ2-1; 10 bases align to TRBD2. The specimen was PBMCs. This TCR was recovered from a man between 25 and 39 years old in good health and CMV-seropositive. CDR3 residues: CASSFNMFGLADNEQFF. In DNA, the CDR3 is TGTGCCAGCAGCTTCAATATGTTTGGACTAGCGGACAATGAGCAGTTCTTC.